This note documents a single TCR beta chain sequence. Its specificity is unknown. Sequencing of the DNA from cultured CD4+ T cells was carried out with the Oncomine TCR Beta short-read assay. Genomic DNA was extracted from cultured CD4+ T cells. TCRdb re-analysed the PCR reads in MiXCR, keeping a single row per CDR3 protein. The sample yields some 15,000 distinct CDR3 sequences, 60% to 75% seen once. The data belong to a study of vaccination and CD4 T cells after COVID-19. Study context: The cells in question were stimulated using overlapping spike peptides derived from SARS-CoV-2, HCoV-NL63, HCoV-OC43 and HCoV-229E.

Study-level points and caveats: In convalescent patients, 304 of 307 vaccine-specific clones were spike mono-reactive.

CDR3 size: 15 residues. V shed 2 bases, J shed 0 bases, and the junction held 4 bases outside the gene matches. Germline loops: CDR1 SGHKS, CDR2 YYEKEE (reference sequence). The treatment: roughly 11-day PBMC culture with coronavirus spike peptide pools or control peptides (ViraFEST assay). The culture of about 2 million PBMCs per well included approximately 10 IU/ml IL-2 and roughly 10 ug/ml peptide pools. This clonotype was sampled from a human donor who had recovered from COVID-19. The specimen sequenced was CD4+ T cells from blood, cultured in vitro. This chain joins TRBV5-5 and TRBJ1-1; 7 positions agree with TRBD1. CDR3 region: CASSFRTGMNTEAFF. CDR3 coding DNA: TGTGCCAGCAGCTTTCGGACAGGTATGAACACTGAAGCTTTCTTT.